Following are 26 T cell receptor beta chains from one sample sequenced in a study of T cells after yellow fever vaccination (dated by TCRdb to between 2018 and 2020). This specimen's treatment or condition label, interpreted: live attenuated yellow fever vaccine strain. Receptor amplification or capture employed 5' RACE. For sequencing, an Illumina HiSeq 2500 was employed. TCRdb redid the processing of the public reads, applying fastp at Q25 and MiXCR, and retained in-frame beta chains. For every CDR3 protein sequence, its rows merge into one entry that carries the most common genes and DNA. The sample records 230,000 or so distinct CDR3 sequences, about 7% of which are singletons. The ten largest make up approximately 1% of the sample. The sequencing here drew on CD4+ T cells sorted from PBMCs, taken on the day of the yellow fever booster vaccination. The receptors were gathered from a man younger than 45 who received the YFV17D yellow fever vaccine.

This clonotype appeared many times. The chain employs TRBV29-1 and TRBJ2-7; 8 nucleotides align to TRBD2. The CDR3 spans 12 residues. In germline, CDR1 is SQVTM, CDR2 ANQGSEA. V lost 4 bases, J lost 6 bases, and 5 bases stayed unmatched. The CDR3 loop is CSVGRGGFEQYF. CDR3 bases: TGCAGCGTTGGTCGGGGGGGATTCGAGCAGTACTTC.

This clonotype was observed at least ten times. V gene TRBV5-1 combines with J gene TRBJ2-5; D possibly corresponds to TRBD2 (6 bases). The germline gives CDR1 SGHRS, CDR2 YFSETQ. The CDR3 loop spans 16 amino acids. The V end was cut by 5 bases, the J end by 0 bases, with 17 bases between. The CDR3 nucleotides are TGCGCCAGCAGGGGAGGAGCCGTCCGGTACCAAGAGACCCAGTACTTC. Translating it yields CASRGGAVRYQETQYF.

This clonotype was found a few times. J is TRBJ2-3 and V is TRBV4-3; 8 nucleotides line up with TRBD2. J lost 8 bases, V lost 0 bases, and 10 bases had no gene match. Looked up from germline, CDR1 is LGHNA and CDR2 is YSLEER. The CDR3 has 16 residues. CDR3 region: CASSQDLEAGGSTQYF. CDR3 coding DNA: TGCGCCAGCAGCCAAGACTTAGAGGCGGGAGGTAGTACGCAGTATTTT.

The chain joins TRBV28 to TRBJ2-6; TRBD2 matches at 7 bases. The CDR3 spans 17 residues. Germline loops: CDR1 MDHEN, CDR2 SYDVKM. V lost 7 bases to trimming and J lost 0 bases; unmatched junction nucleotides: 9. The CDR3 loop is CASTLGGYSSGANVLTF. CDR3 DNA: TGTGCCAGCACCCTCGGGGGGTACAGCTCTGGGGCCAACGTCCTGACTTTC.

This clonotype was recorded a few times. This chain connects TRBV7-2 to TRBJ2-1, with 10 nucleotides matching TRBD2. CDR3 length equals 14 residues. Looked up from germline, CDR1 is SGHTA and CDR2 is FQGNSA. Trimming took 1 base from V and 9 from J; bases not matched to a gene: 3. CDR3 in DNA: TGTGCCAGCAGCTTAGGTCTAGCGGGAGTTGAGCAGTTCTTC. It codes for CASSLGLAGVEQFF.

This clonotype occurred a few times. This chain links TRBV29-1 with TRBJ1-1, with a tentative D call TRBD1 (5 bases). The germline V and J ends were trimmed by 2 bases and 10 bases, with 5 bases remaining between them. Per the germline V gene, CDR1 is SQVTM and CDR2 is ANQGSEA. The CDR3 spans 9 residues. CDR3 in amino acids: CSVERGAFF. The CDR3 coding sequence is TGCAGCGTTGAAAGGGGAGCTTTCTTT.

This clonotype occurred a few times. The chain carries TRBV6-5 and TRBJ1-2, with 8 nucleotides matching TRBD1. The CDR3 covers 13 residues. The germline CDR1 and CDR2 sequences are MNHEY and SVGAGI. J lost 2 bases, V lost 8 bases, and 4 bases had no gene match. CDR3: CASGDRLNYGYTF. CDR3 bases: TGTGCCAGCGGGGACAGGCTGAACTATGGCTACACCTTC.

V gene TRBV7-8 combines with J gene TRBJ2-3; D remains unclear. The CDR3 length is 14 residues. Trimming took off 6 bases at V and 0 bases at J, with 10 bases between the two ends. Germline values: CDR1 SGHVS, CDR2 FQNEAQ. The CDR3 region is CASSHKSSTDTQYF. The CDR3, as DNA: TGTGCCAGCAGTCACAAATCTAGCACAGATACGCAGTATTTT.

A single count supports this clonotype. At one of its ends the junction is not consistent with the germline gene, which may arise from a read error. V is TRBV3-1 and J is TRBJ2-7, with 15 bases matching TRBD2. Per the germline V gene, CDR1 is LGHDT and CDR2 is YNNKEL (reference sequence). The CDR3 consists of 18 residues. The CDR3 reads CACSQRGLAGGVVYEQYF. DNA of the CDR3: TGTGCCTGCAGCCAGAGAGGACTAGCGGGAGGGGTAGTCTACGAGCAGTACTTC.

This clonotype was seen more than once but under ten times. The chain couples TRBV12-3 or TRBV12-4 to TRBJ1-5, with 8 bases lining up with TRBD1. V shed 5 bases, J shed 6 bases, and the junction held 9 bases outside the gene matches. This CDR3 spans 15 amino acids. The DNA for the CDR3 is TGTGCCAGCAGTGTCATAACAGGGGGAGCTCAGCCCCAGCATTTT. Protein sequence: CASSVITGGAQPQHF.

The sample holds a few counts of this clonotype. This sequence joins TRBV5-6 and TRBJ2-7, with D unresolved. This CDR3 contains 15 residues. Germline CDR1 and CDR2: SGHDT and YYEEEE. Trimming removed 0 bases from V and 3 bases from J, with 13 bases in between. This CDR3 is CASSLGRSWGYEQYF. The CDR3 coding sequence is TGTGCCAGCAGCTTGGGGCGATCCTGGGGCTACGAGCAGTACTTC. Using reference TRBV5-6 and TRBJ2-7 for the parts outside the CDR3, the full variable domain is DAGVTQSPTHLIKTRGQQVTLRCSPKSGHDTVSWYQQALGQGPQFIFQYYEEEERQRGNFPDRFSGHQFPNYSSELNVNALLLGDSALYLCASSLGRSWGYEQYFGPGTRLTVT.

The V call is TRBV20-1, the J call TRBJ1-2; D is uncertain. The CDR3 spans 13 residues. V was clipped by 6 bases and J by 4 bases, with 15 bases between them. Germline loops: CDR1 DFQATT, CDR2 SNEGSKA (reference sequence). The CDR3 here is CSAPREQSYGYTF. CDR3 in DNA: TGCAGTGCACCCCGAGAGCAGTCCTATGGCTACACCTTC.

V and J are TRBV7-9 and TRBJ2-5; the D gene is possibly TRBD2 (5 bases). The V gene's germline CDR1 is SEHNR and CDR2 FQNEAQ (reference sequence). Trimming shortened V by 3 bases and J by 2 bases, and 13 bases separated the two germline ends. There are 15 residues in the CDR3. CDR3 nucleotide sequence: TGTGCCAGCAGCTTGGCGGAGGTGATACAAGAGACCCAGTACTTC. As protein: CASSLAEVIQETQYF.

This chain uses TRBV7-9 with TRBJ1-5; D unclear. Germline V CDR1 and CDR2: SEHNR, FQNEAQ (reference sequence). The CDR3 totals 13 residues. V dropped 3 bases and J dropped 6 bases, with 9 bases sitting between them. The CDR3 reads CASSFGSGQPQHF. CDR3 in DNA: TGTGCCAGCAGCTTTGGGTCGGGTCAGCCCCAGCATTTT.

The chain's CDR3 is CSARDGASGGSYEQYF. CDR3 coding DNA: TGCAGTGCTAGAGATGGGGCTAGCGGGGGGTCCTACGAGCAGTACTTC. This rearrangement joins TRBV20-1 to TRBJ2-7; 11 bases are a match to TRBD2. The CDR3 totals 16 residues. Trimming cost V 0 bases and J 1 base; bases outside gene matches: 5. Looked up from germline, CDR1 is DFQATT and CDR2 is SNEGSKA (reference sequence).

This clonotype was counted ten times or more. The V call is TRBV7-2, the J call TRBJ2-7; 9 nucleotides align to TRBD2. The CDR3 runs 15 residues. Losses at the gene ends were 2 bases for V and 6 bases for J; bases not matched to a gene: 8. Germline-derived CDR1 and CDR2 are SGHTA and FQGNSA. DNA of the CDR3: TGTGCCAGCAGCTTAAACTTAGCGGGAGACAGCGAGCAGTACTTC. Protein: CASSLNLAGDSEQYF.

This clonotype appeared many times. The rearrangement links TRBV3-1 to TRBJ1-1, with D unresolved. Germline V lookup: CDR1 LGHDT, CDR2 YNNKEL (reference sequence). The CDR3 sequence is 14 residues long. V gave up 1 base and J gave up 8 bases, with 14 bases separating them. In DNA form, the CDR3 reads TGTGCCAGCAGCCAAGGGACCTGGACTTCGGAAGCTTTCTTT. This encodes CASSQGTWTSEAFF.

About this clonotype: A much larger clonotype is one base distant, so this may be a read error. This chain connects TRBV5-1 to TRBJ2-7; 11 nucleotides agree with TRBD2. This CDR3 spans 16 amino acids. Germline CDR1 SGHRS, CDR2 YFSETQ. V gave up 0 bases and J gave up 5 bases; unmatched junction bases: 7. The CDR3, as DNA: TGCGCCAGCAGCTTGGCACCGACTAGCGGGATTAACGAGCAGTACTTC. Translated, it gives CASSLAPTSGINEQYF.

This clonotype has a count of ten or more. The chain combines TRBV27 with TRBJ2-1; tentative D call: TRBD2 (5 bases). Germline V gene data show CDR1 as MNHEY and CDR2 as SMNVEV (reference sequence). The CDR3 has 14 residues. The germline V and J ends were trimmed by 2 bases and 7 bases, with 12 bases remaining between them. CDR3 region: CASSLAGANNEQFF. The CDR3 region has the DNA TGTGCCAGCAGTTTAGCGGGCGCTAATAATGAGCAGTTCTTC.

In this sample, this clonotype turned up many times. The chain carries TRBV3-1 and TRBJ2-7; no clear D gene. The germline V gene encodes CDR1 LGHDT and CDR2 YNNKEL (reference sequence). The CDR3 sequence is 15 residues long. V lost 4 bases to trimming and J lost 0 bases, with 13 bases between them. CDR3 DNA sequence: TGTGCCAGCAGCCGGTCGGAGTTTAGCTCCTACGAGCAGTACTTC. Protein product: CASSRSEFSSYEQYF.

This clonotype appeared a few times. The chain recombines TRBV5-4 with TRBJ2-3, with no clear D. Germline V lookup: CDR1 SGHNT, CDR2 YYREEE (reference sequence). The CDR3 covers 13 residues. V dropped 1 base and J dropped 4 bases, with 7 bases sitting between them. CDR3 in DNA: TGTGCCAGCAGCTTGCCCCCCGCAGATACGCAGTATTTT. Its translation: CASSLPPADTQYF.

This sequence joins TRBV29-1 and TRBJ1-1, with TRBD1 as a possible D gene (6 bases). V shed 7 bases and J shed 0 bases, with 12 bases lying between them. The CDR3 has 13 residues. The V gene's germline CDR1 is SQVTM and CDR2 ANQGSEA. This CDR3 is CSAGQNMNTEAFF. In nucleotides, the CDR3 is TGCAGCGCCGGACAGAACATGAACACTGAAGCTTTCTTT.

This clonotype came up many times. V gene TRBV7-2 combines with J gene TRBJ2-5; D is undetermined. The ends were cut back, 7 bases at V and 0 bases at J, with 9 bases in the middle. From germline, CDR1 is SGHTA and CDR2 FQGNSA. CDR3 size: 13 residues. CDR3: CASKSRNQETQYF. CDR3 in DNA: TGTGCCAGCAAGTCCCGCAACCAAGAGACCCAGTACTTC.

Ten or more counts support this clonotype. The chain links TRBV20-1 to TRBJ2-1, with D perhaps matching TRBD2 (6 bases). Trimming left V 5 bases short and J 9 bases short, with 20 bases between. The CDR3 runs 14 residues. Germline V gene lookup returns CDR1 DFQATT and CDR2 SNEGSKA (reference sequence). Written as DNA, the CDR3 is TGCAGTGCTCCGGGACTCGAAGGAACCGGTGAGCAGTTCTTC. Translated: CSAPGLEGTGEQFF.

This clonotype was counted between two and nine times. The chain employs TRBV19 and TRBJ1-2; D possibly corresponds to TRBD1 (6 bases). Per the germline V gene, CDR1 is LNHDA and CDR2 is SQIVND (reference sequence). The CDR3 contains 15 residues. Trimming stripped 4 bases from V and 5 bases from J, with 17 bases between. This CDR3 is CASSTPGQIKYGYTF. The CDR3 coding sequence is TGTGCCAGTAGTACCCCTGGACAGATAAAGTATGGCTACACCTTC.

This clonotype was counted only a few times. DNA of the CDR3: TGTGCCAGTAGTTCGAAAGCGGGAGGGCCCTACGAGCAGTACTTC. The encoded protein is CASSSKAGGPYEQYF. This chain joins TRBV19 and TRBJ2-7; 10 nucleotides align to TRBD2. V gave up 5 bases and J gave up 2 bases; unmatched junction bases: 6. Germline CDR1 and CDR2: LNHDA and SQIVND (reference sequence). The CDR3 contains 15 residues.